These 29 T cell receptor beta chains were all obtained from the same sample, sequenced in a study of cytomegalovirus exposure and HLA in healthy donors. In the PCR, 60 Vbeta and 13 Jbeta primers were used. Using immunoSEQ multiplex PCR, the repertoire was profiled, and TCRdb retains in-frame clones only, with some absent. In the table there are approximately 190,000 clones, about 90% of which are singletons. Sequenced sample: PBMCs. The receptors come from a boy aged 2 to 10 in good health and CMV-seronegative.

The chain joins TRBV27 to TRBJ2-7, with D perhaps TRBD2 (5 bases). The CDR3 covers 15 residues. Between the trimmed V and J ends, which lost 8 bases and 5 bases, there was a span of 22 bases. Germline V gives CDR1 MNHEY, CDR2 SMNVEV (reference sequence). The CDR3 here is CASRAEGFVPHEQYF. The CDR3 coding sequence is TGTGCCAGCCGGGCAGAGGGCTTTGTGCCTCACGAGCAGTACTTC.

This clone was detected once. One end of the junction varies from germline; a read error may be responsible. This chain connects TRBV5-1 to TRBJ2-1, with TRBD2 matching over 10 bases. The CDR3 spans 12 residues. Germline loops: CDR1 SGHRS, CDR2 YFSETQ. The DNA for the CDR3 is TGCGCCAGCAGCGTAACTAGCGGGATGGGGATCTTC. It translates to CASSVTSGMGIF.

The chain's CDR3 is CASSYRVPYEQYF. The CDR3 nucleotides read TGTGCCAGCAGCTACAGGGTCCCTTACGAGCAGTACTTC. This chain joins TRBV28 and TRBJ2-5; a weak D match, TRBD1 (6 bases). The assigned J gene may be wrong: the sequence end matches TRBJ2-7 better. Germline CDR1 is MDHEN and CDR2 is SYDVKM. This CDR3 comprises 13 residues.

The chain links TRBV5-1 to TRBJ2-1; possibly TRBD2 for D (6 bases). The V end was cut by 1 base, the J end by 1 base, with 12 bases between. The CDR3 loop spans 16 amino acids. CDR1 is SGHRS and CDR2 is YFSETQ in the germline V gene. CDR3 sequence reads: CASSLILAGSYNEQFF. DNA for the CDR3: TGCGCCAGCAGCTTGATTCTGGCGGGGTCCTACAATGAGCAGTTCTTC.

This chain links TRBV9 with TRBJ2-7; 9 bases agree with TRBD1. Per germline, CDR1 SGDLS and CDR2 YYNGEE. V shed 3 bases, J shed 5 bases, and the junction held 6 bases outside the gene matches. The CDR3 runs to 14 residues. The CDR3 sequence is CASSGGQGRDEQYF. The CDR3 region has the DNA TGTGCCAGCAGCGGAGGACAGGGGAGGGACGAGCAGTACTTC.

The chain combines TRBV9 with TRBJ1-6, with no clear D. Germline CDR1 is SGDLS and CDR2 is YYNGEE. Deletions cut 0 bases from V and 2 bases from J, with 6 bases between. There are 15 residues in the CDR3. The CDR3 DNA sequence: TGTGCCAGCAGCGTAGAGGCGGCCTATAATTCACCCCTCCACTTT. Encoded protein: CASSVEAAYNSPLHF.

This chain links TRBV19 with TRBJ1-1, with TRBD1 as a possible D gene (6 bases). Germline CDR1 is LNHDA and CDR2 is SQIVND (reference sequence). The length of the CDR3 is 15 residues. The germline V and J ends were trimmed by 3 bases and 2 bases, with 13 bases remaining between them. CDR3 amino acids: CASSIRTVRNTEAFF. DNA of the CDR3: TGTGCCAGTAGTATTAGGACAGTGCGTAACACTGAAGCTTTCTTT. The full variable domain, rest sourced from reference TRBV19 and TRBJ1-1, is DGGITQSPKYLFRKEGQNVTLSCEQNLNHDAMYWYRQDPGQGLRLIYYSQIVNDFQKGDIAEGYSVSREKKESFPLTVTSAQKNPTAFYLCASSIRTVRNTEAFFGQGTRLTVV.

The CDR3 bases are TGTGCCTTCGACTCCACTTTATACAATGAGCAGTTCTTC. It translates to CAFDSTLYNEQFF. The V and J genes are TRBV30 and TRBJ2-1; D not resolved. The CDR3 sequence is 13 residues long. Germline CDR1 is GTSNPN and CDR2 is SVGIG (reference sequence). The V gene lost 7 bases and the J gene lost 4 bases, with 14 bases spanning the gap.

V and J are TRBV5-4 and TRBJ2-3; D may be TRBD2 (6 bases). The CDR3 length is 16 residues. Germline V gene lookup returns CDR1 SGHNT and CDR2 YYREEE (reference sequence). The V gene lost 4 bases and the J gene lost 3 bases, with 18 bases spanning the gap. The CDR3 nucleotides are TGTGCCAGCAGCCCCGTGGAGGGGTTAGCGACAGATACGCAGTATTTT. Its protein is CASSPVEGLATDTQYF.

The chain is built from TRBV5-5 and TRBJ2-1; perhaps TRBD2 as D (6 bases). Per the germline V gene, CDR1 is SGHKS and CDR2 is YYEKEE (reference sequence). Trimming stripped 7 bases from V and 4 bases from J, with 9 bases between. The CDR3 has 12 amino acids. CDR3 in DNA: TGTGCCAGCGTAGCGGCTTACAATGAGCAGTTCTTC. It codes for CASVAAYNEQFF. Based on the CDR3 plus reference TRBV5-5 and TRBJ2-1, the full variable domain is DAGVTQSPTHLIKTRGQQVTLRCSPISGHKSVSWYQQVLGQGPQFIFQYYEKEERGRGNFPDRFSARQFPNYSSELNVNALLLGDSALYLCASVAAYNEQFFGPGTRLTVL.

This clone was seen more than once but under ten times. The rearrangement uses TRBV6-6 and TRBJ1-2; 7 bases are a match to TRBD1. The germline V gene encodes CDR1 MNHNY and CDR2 SVGAGI (reference sequence). With V trimmed by 6 bases and J by 4 bases, 5 bases remained unmatched. The CDR3 is made up of 13 amino acids. In DNA, the CDR3 is TGTGCCAGCAGCGCCGGGACAGTCTATGGCTACACCTTC. It codes for CASSAGTVYGYTF.

CDR3 in DNA: TGCAGCGTTGACAGGGTCGATGAGCAGTTCTTC. This gives the protein CSVDRVDEQFF. The rearrangement uses TRBV29-1 and TRBJ2-1; the D gene is possibly TRBD1 (5 bases). This CDR3 is built from 11 residues. Trimming pared 3 bases from V and 8 bases from J, leaving 8 bases between. In germline, CDR1 is SQVTM, CDR2 ANQGSEA.

Details on this clone: One end of the junction does not line up with germline, which may come from a read error. V and J are TRBV7-9 and TRBJ1-1; D unclear. The germline CDR1 and CDR2 sequences are SEHNR and FQNEAQ (reference sequence). The CDR3 totals 15 residues. CDR3 protein: CSSSLVAGESTEAFF. In nucleotides, the CDR3 is TGTTCCAGCAGCTTAGTGGCCGGAGAAAGTACTGAAGCTTTCTTT.

The chain uses TRBV7-9 and TRBJ2-2, with 8 bases matching TRBD1. V lost 11 bases, J lost 1 base, and 3 bases stayed unmatched. Germline loops: CDR1 SEHNR, CDR2 FQNEAQ (reference sequence). The CDR3 is 13 amino acids. The CDR3 DNA sequence: TGTGCCTTACAGGGGGGGAACACCGGGGAGCTGTTTTTT. Translation: CALQGGNTGELFF.

CDR3 in amino acids: CASSQDLPSSYNEQFF. CDR3 bases: TGTGCCAGCAGCCAAGATCTGCCGAGCTCCTACAATGAGCAGTTCTTC. This chain uses TRBV4-2 with TRBJ2-1; no reliable D call. CDR3 length equals 16 residues. The V gene's germline CDR1 is LGHNA and CDR2 YNFKEQ. The V end was cut by 0 bases, the J end by 0 bases, with 9 bases between.

The V gene is TRBV4-1, the J gene TRBJ2-1; 13 bases agree with TRBD2. Germline-derived CDR1 and CDR2 are MGHRA and YSYEKL. Trimming took 2 bases from V and 9 from J; bases not matched to a gene: 7. CDR3 length equals 16 residues. The CDR3, as DNA: TGCGCCAGCAGCCAACCAACTAGCGGGAGGGGCGTTGAGCAGTTCTTC. Residues: CASSQPTSGRGVEQFF.

The gene calls are TRBV7-8 and TRBJ2-4; D perhaps matches TRBD1 (5 bases). The CDR3 is 12 residues long. From germline, CDR1 is SGHVS and CDR2 FQNEAQ. Trimming removed 2 bases from V and 9 bases from J, with 8 bases in between. The chain's CDR3 is CASSLQGSIQYF. CDR3 bases: TGTGCCAGCAGCTTACAGGGATCCATTCAGTACTTC.

This sequence joins TRBV4-1 and TRBJ1-1, with 9 bases lining up with TRBD1. The germline V gene has CDR1 MGHRA and CDR2 YSYEKL. This CDR3 spans 14 amino acids. V lost 8 bases and J lost 7; bases outside the gene matches: 11. CDR3: CASGKPGQGYEAFF. Written as DNA, the CDR3 is TGCGCCAGCGGTAAGCCGGGACAGGGTTATGAAGCTTTCTTT.

A note on this clone: Within the sample, other DNA sequences also encode this same CDR3. The rearrangement joins TRBV27 to TRBJ2-1, with D maybe TRBD1 (6 bases). This CDR3 is built from 14 residues. With 5 bases removed from V and 0 bases from J, the gap between germline ends came to 8 bases. Germline V gene sequence: CDR1 MNHEY, CDR2 SMNVEV (reference sequence). The CDR3 bases are TGTGCCAGCAGTGCGACAGGCTCCTACAATGAGCAGTTCTTC. Residues: CASSATGSYNEQFF.

This chain links TRBV5-4 with TRBJ2-1; 7 positions match TRBD2. This CDR3 comprises 14 residues. The trim removed 2 bases at V and 9 bases at J, leaving 8 bases unmatched. The germline CDR1 and CDR2 sequences are SGHNT and YYREEE (reference sequence). The CDR3 here is CASSFTRLATEQFF. DNA for the CDR3: TGTGCCAGCAGCTTTACCCGACTAGCCACTGAGCAGTTCTTC.

The V gene is TRBV18, the J gene TRBJ2-1, with D unclear. Germline values: CDR1 KGHSH, CDR2 LQKENI. V lost 2 bases to trimming and J lost 5 bases, with 13 bases between them. The CDR3 is 15 residues long. CDR3 coding DNA: TGTGCCAGCTCACCATCTCCAGGAACGAACAATGAGCAGTTCTTC. The encoded protein is CASSPSPGTNNEQFF.

The chain links TRBV18 to TRBJ2-7; D ambiguous. V was shortened by 5 bases and J by 1 base, with 6 bases between the two germline ends. Germline-derived CDR1 and CDR2 are KGHSH and LQKENI. CDR3 length: 12 residues. The CDR3 reads CASSTRSYEQYF. The CDR3 coding sequence is TGTGCCAGCTCAACCAGGTCCTACGAGCAGTACTTC.

This clone was found once. The gene calls are TRBV2 and TRBJ2-1; the D gene is possibly TRBD2 (5 bases). Germline-derived CDR1 and CDR2 are SNHLY and FYNNEI. The ends were cut back, 6 bases at V and 1 base at J, with 10 bases in the middle. CDR3 length: 14 amino acids. This CDR3 is CASRGRGSYNEQFF. The CDR3 DNA follows: TGTGCCAGCAGGGGTCGGGGATCCTACAATGAGCAGTTCTTC.

J is TRBJ2-1 and V is TRBV4-1; 9 bases map to TRBD2. Germline CDR1 is MGHRA and CDR2 is YSYEKL. This CDR3 spans 17 amino acids. Trimming took 1 base from V and 8 from J; bases not matched to a gene: 12. The CDR3 DNA is TGCGCCAGCAGCCAAGTAAGGGCTAGCGGGATAAGGGATGAGCAGTTCTTC. It is translated as CASSQVRASGIRDEQFF.

The genes are TRBV5-1 and TRBJ2-5, with 10 bases that match TRBD1. The germline CDR1 and CDR2 sequences are SGHRS and YFSETQ. The CDR3 consists of 14 residues. Losses at the gene ends were 2 bases for V and 5 bases for J; bases not matched to a gene: 3. This chain's CDR3 is CASSFGQGEETQYF. Written as DNA, the CDR3 is TGCGCCAGCAGCTTTGGACAGGGGGAGGAGACCCAGTACTTC.

This chain links TRBV9 with TRBJ2-4; D possibly corresponds to TRBD1 (6 bases). This CDR3 comprises 15 residues. Germline CDR1 reads SGDLS; CDR2 reads YYNGEE. The V and J ends lost 0 bases and 5 bases respectively, with 12 bases between them. The CDR3 DNA reads TGTGCCAGCAGCGTAGGTGGAAGGACAGAAAACATTCAGTACTTC. Protein: CASSVGGRTENIQYF.

The chain joins TRBV19 to TRBJ1-1; possibly TRBD1 for D (5 bases). The germline V and J ends were trimmed by 4 bases and 1 base, with 13 bases remaining between them. The V gene's germline CDR1 is LNHDA and CDR2 SQIVND (reference sequence). The CDR3 has 15 amino acids. CDR3 DNA: TGTGCCAGTAGTACGTCGACAGAGGCGAACACTGAAGCTTTCTTT. Translation: CASSTSTEANTEAFF.

The chain has TRBV5-6 and TRBJ1-6; D is ambiguous. Germline lookup yields CDR1 SGHDT and CDR2 YYEEEE. The V end was cut by 6 bases, the J end by 10 bases, with 17 bases between. The CDR3 contains 14 residues. CDR3 coding DNA: TGTGCCAGCACCCCTAAAGGGCGAGGGTCACCCCTCCACTTT. Protein sequence: CASTPKGRGSPLHF.

The chain uses TRBV11-2 and TRBJ1-4; the D is unclear. CDR3 length: 13 residues. CDR1 is SGHAT, CDR2 FQNNGV, per germline. Trimming left V 2 bases short and J 12 bases short, with 13 bases between. The CDR3 DNA is TGTGCCAGCAGCTTAAGAGCCCTTGGGCAACTGTTTTTT. Its protein product is CASSLRALGQLFF.